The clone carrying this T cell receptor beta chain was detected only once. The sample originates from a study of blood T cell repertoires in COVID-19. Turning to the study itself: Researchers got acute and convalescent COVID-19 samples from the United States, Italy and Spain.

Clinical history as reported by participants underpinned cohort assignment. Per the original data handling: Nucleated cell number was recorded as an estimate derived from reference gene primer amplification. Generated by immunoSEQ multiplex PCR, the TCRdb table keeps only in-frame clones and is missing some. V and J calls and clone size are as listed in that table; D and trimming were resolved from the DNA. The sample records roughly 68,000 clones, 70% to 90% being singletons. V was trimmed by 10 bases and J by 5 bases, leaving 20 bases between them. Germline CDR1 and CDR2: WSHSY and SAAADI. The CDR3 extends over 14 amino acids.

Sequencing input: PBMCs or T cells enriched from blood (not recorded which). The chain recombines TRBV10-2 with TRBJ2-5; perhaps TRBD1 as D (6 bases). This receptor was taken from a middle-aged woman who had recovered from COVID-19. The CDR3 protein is CANNVNRVGETQYF. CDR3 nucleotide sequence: TGCGCCAACAATGTGAACAGGGTAGGGGAGACCCAGTACTTC.